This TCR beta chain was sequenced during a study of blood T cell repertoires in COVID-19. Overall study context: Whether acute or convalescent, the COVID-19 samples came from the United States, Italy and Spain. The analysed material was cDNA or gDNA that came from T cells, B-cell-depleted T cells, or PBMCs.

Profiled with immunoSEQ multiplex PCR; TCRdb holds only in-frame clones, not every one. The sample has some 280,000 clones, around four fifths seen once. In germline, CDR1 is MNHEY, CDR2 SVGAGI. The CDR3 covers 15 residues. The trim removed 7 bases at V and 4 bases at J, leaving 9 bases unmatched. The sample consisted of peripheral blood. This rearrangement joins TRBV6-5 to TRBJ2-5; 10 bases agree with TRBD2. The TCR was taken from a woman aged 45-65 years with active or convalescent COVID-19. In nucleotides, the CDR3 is TGTGCCAGCACAGAGAGGCTAGCGGGAGTAGAGACCCAGTACTTC. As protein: CASTERLAGVETQYF.